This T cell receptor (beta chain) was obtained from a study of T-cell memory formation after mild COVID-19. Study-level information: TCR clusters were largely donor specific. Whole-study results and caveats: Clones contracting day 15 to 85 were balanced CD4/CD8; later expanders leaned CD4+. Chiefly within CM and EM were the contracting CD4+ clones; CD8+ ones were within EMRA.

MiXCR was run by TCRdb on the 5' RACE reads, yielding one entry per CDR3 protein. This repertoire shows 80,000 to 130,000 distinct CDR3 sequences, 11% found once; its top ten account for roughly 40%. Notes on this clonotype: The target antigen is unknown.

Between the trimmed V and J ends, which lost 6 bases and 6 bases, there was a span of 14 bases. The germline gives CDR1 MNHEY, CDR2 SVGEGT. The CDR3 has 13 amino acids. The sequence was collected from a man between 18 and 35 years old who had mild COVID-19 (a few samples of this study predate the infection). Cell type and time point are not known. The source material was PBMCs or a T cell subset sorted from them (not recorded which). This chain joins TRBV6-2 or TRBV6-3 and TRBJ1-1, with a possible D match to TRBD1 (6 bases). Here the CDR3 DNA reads TGTGCCAGCAGCACAGGGATCGGCGCTGAAGCTTTCTTT. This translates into CASSTGIGAEAFF.